This T cell receptor (beta chain) was recorded in a study of molecular identifiers for immune sequencing clone quantification (dated 2018 in TCRdb). Context from the whole study: For a replicate experiment, the RNA from either 20,000 or 100,000 naive CD8 T cells was divided into five aliquots, and four of those aliquots went on to sequencing. The study was a methods study using CD8 T cells to benchmark molecular-identifier clustering-based TCR repertoire sequencing (MIDCIRS) and TCR RNA copy counting.

The germline V gene encodes CDR1 MNHEY and CDR2 SVGEGT. The CDR3 spans 12 residues, from the cysteine through the phenylalanine. Only the CDR3 DNA is retained, 36 bases long and in frame from the first base. Between the V and J ends, shortened by 7 bases and 4 bases respectively, the junction contains 10 bases. The library was built by means of PCR. Instrument used: NextSeq 500. Bulk TCR libraries were made following a previously described method, with the TCR primers given in Table S5. The Qiagen AllPrep DNA/RNA kit was used to purify total RNA. Before analysis, reads from multiple sequencing runs of the same library were pooled. Regarding the original processing steps: Reads were retained only if their TCR constant sequence matched exactly, and those retained reads were trimmed to 150 nt and grouped according to their 12-nt molecular barcodes. Reads within each barcode group were sub-clustered using a 15% Levenshtein threshold, and quality-weighted consensus sequences were constructed for each RNA molecule. Non-functional sequences were filtered out, along with any lower-count sequence sitting one edit away from another sequence. Barcode sub-clusters with fewer than 20% of the maximum read count were removed, based on fitting two negative binomial distributions. TCRdb ran its own pipeline on the public reads, namely fastp trimming at Q25 and MiXCR clone calling, and kept in-frame beta chains. Rows merge per CDR3 protein into single entries with the most common DNA and genes. The V and J calls follow TCRdb's processing rather than the paper's. Counted in this sample were more than 85,000 distinct CDR3 sequences; under 40% of them appeared once. The top ten constitute around 3.9% of the sample.

Naive CD8 T cell libraries were made from approximately 22,000 to 940,000 sorted cells using 10%, 30% or 50% of purified RNA. On a BD FACSAria II, naive CD8 T cells were FACS-sorted as CD8+CD4-CCR7+CD45RA+ and collected into RLT Plus buffer. Around 10 TCR copies' worth of Jurkat RNA were spiked into roughly 20,000-1,000,000 naive CD8 T cell samples to test detection sensitivity. Enrichment of CD8 T cells was done with RosetteSep CD8+ T Cell Enrichment Cocktail plus Ficoll-Paque, and ACK red cell lysis came afterward. This clonotype was seen many times. No antigen is known for it. Base qualities are not provided; no much larger clone lies one nucleotide away. The study at large found these results: The naive libraries included spiked-in Jurkat TCR RNA (about ten copies' worth), and this RNA is not part of the donor repertoire. Identical TCR molecules sharing a barcode could cause highly expanded clone sizes to be underestimated. Without barcode sub-clustering, chimeric consensus sequences inflated TCR diversity; chimeras reached as high as 47%. Spiked-in Jurkat TCR RNA equal to a single cell's worth was reported to be detectable even within 1,100,000 naive CD8 T cells. Around 2.8 recovered TCR RNA copies per cell were obtained by modeling, versus about 9.7 by digital PCR, implying a capture efficiency of approximately 30%. In CMV-specific effector cells, clones with more than 20 RNA copies accounted for over 99% of molecules, whereas in naive cells such clones accounted for under 1%.

This TCR was recovered from a human donor in good health. Some libraries in this study had Jurkat cell RNA spiked in. The rearrangement joined TRBV6-2 or TRBV6-3 to TRBJ1-1; 5 matching bases give a weak D call of TRBD1. Source material: naive CD8+ T cells from blood, with Jurkat cell RNA spiked in. In light of the paper, this sample's cell subset or site label describes: FACS-sorted CD8+CD4-CCR7+CD45RA+ naive T cells. The DNA is as follows: TGTGCCAGCAAGTTTAGGGGCACTGAAGCTTTCTTT. It codes for CASKFRGTEAFF.